This T cell receptor (beta chain) was documented in a study of shared clonotypes between healthy human individuals. The V gene's germline CDR1 is KGHSH and CDR2 LQKENI. The CDR3 has 15 amino acids. J lost 5 bases, V lost 5 bases, and 9 bases had no gene match. Clones were read by immunoSEQ multiplex PCR, and TCRdb kept only the in-frame ones, dropping some. This table has roughly 2.2 million clones, about 90% appearing once. The chain has TRBV18 and TRBJ2-5, with TRBD1 identical over 9 bases. The clonotype was recovered from a man aged 18 to 35 in good health. Some clones in this sample may be carry-over from other donors' samples. Source material: naive CD4+ T cells from PBMCs. Subset of the sample: CD45RA+ positively selected. This CDR3 reads CASSSPQGAGETQYF. The CDR3 DNA sequence: TGTGCCAGCTCATCCCCACAGGGGGCCGGCGAGACCCAGTACTTC.